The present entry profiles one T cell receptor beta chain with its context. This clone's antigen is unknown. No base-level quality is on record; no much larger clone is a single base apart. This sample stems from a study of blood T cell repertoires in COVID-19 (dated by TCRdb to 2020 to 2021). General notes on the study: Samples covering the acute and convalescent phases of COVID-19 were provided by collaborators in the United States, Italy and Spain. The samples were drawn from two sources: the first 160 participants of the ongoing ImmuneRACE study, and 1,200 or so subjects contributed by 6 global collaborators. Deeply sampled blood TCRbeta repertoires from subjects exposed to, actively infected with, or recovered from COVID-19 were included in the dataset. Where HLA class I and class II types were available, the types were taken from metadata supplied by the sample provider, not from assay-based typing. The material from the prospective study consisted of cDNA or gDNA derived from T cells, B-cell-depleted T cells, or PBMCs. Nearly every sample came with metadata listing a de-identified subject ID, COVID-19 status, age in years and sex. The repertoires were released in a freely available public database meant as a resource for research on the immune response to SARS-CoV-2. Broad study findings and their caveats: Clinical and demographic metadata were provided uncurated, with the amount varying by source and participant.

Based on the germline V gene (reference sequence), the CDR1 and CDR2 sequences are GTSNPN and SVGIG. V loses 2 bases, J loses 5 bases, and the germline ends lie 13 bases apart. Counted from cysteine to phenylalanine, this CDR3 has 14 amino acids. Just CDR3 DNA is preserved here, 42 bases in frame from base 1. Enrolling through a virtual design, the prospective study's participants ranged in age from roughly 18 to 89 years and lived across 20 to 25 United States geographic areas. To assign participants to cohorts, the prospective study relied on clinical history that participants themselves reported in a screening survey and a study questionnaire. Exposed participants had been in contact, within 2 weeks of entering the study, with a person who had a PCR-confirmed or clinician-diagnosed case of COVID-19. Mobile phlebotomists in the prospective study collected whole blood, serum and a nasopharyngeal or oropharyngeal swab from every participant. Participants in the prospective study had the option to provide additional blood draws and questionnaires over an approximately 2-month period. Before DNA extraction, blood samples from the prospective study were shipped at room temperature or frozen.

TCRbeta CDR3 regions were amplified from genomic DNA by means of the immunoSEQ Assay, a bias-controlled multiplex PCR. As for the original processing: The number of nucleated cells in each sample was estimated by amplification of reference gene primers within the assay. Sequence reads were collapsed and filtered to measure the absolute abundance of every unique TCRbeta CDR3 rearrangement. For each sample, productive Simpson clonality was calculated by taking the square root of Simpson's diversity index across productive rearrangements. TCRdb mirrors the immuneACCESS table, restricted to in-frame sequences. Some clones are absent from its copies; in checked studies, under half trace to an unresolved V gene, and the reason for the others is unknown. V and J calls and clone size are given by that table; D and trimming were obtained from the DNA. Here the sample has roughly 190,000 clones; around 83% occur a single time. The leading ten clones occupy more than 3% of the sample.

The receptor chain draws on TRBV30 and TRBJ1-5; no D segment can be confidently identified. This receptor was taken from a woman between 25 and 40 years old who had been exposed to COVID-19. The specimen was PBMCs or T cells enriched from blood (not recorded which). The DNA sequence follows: TGTGCCTGGAGTCTAGCGGGGATGGATCAGCCCCAGCATTTT. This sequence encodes CAWSLAGMDQPQHF.